Following are 18 T cell receptor beta chains from one sample sequenced in a study of T cell repertoires in cytomegalovirus infection. Antigens of these TCRs are unknown. From the reads, TCRdb called clonotypes with MiXCR, one entry per CDR3 protein. The sample includes 450,000 to 550,000 distinct CDR3 sequences, approximately 46% seen only once; the top ten take roughly two fifths. The input for sequencing was cultured PBMCs, taken from culture after CMV antigen stimulation. Every receptor here comes from a human donor in good health (CMV status not recorded). Some clones in this sample may be carry-over from other donors' samples.

The J gene is TRBJ2-3, the V gene TRBV19; D gene unclear. The CDR3 has 11 residues. The germline V and J ends were trimmed by 3 bases and 7 bases, with 5 bases remaining between them. Germline-derived CDR1 and CDR2 are LNHDA and SQIVND (reference sequence). CDR3 coding DNA: TGTGCCAGTAGTATTGAGAATACGCAGTATTTT. Its translation: CASSIENTQYF.

The rearrangement joins TRBV27 to TRBJ1-5; a possible D gene is TRBD1 (5 bases). Germline V gives CDR1 MNHEY, CDR2 SMNVEV (reference sequence). V lost 5 bases and J 2 bases, leaving 19 bases between the germline ends. This CDR3 spans 17 amino acids. For the CDR3, the DNA is TGTGCCAGCAGTCCCGCCCTGGGACTCCTCGGCAATCAGCCCCAGCATTTT. It yields the protein CASSPALGLLGNQPQHF.

The V call is TRBV7-6, the J call TRBJ2-7, with D uncertain. There are 14 residues in the CDR3. Germline V gene data show CDR1 as SGHVS and CDR2 as FNYEAQ. V was cut by 7 bases and J by 2 bases, with 15 bases left in between. The chain's CDR3 is CASTEEDWAYEQYF. CDR3 sequence (DNA): TGTGCCAGCACCGAAGAAGATTGGGCCTACGAGCAGTACTTC. Based on the CDR3 plus reference TRBV7-6 and TRBJ2-7, the full variable domain is GAGVSQSPRYKVTKRGQDVALRCDPISGHVSLYWYRQALGQGPEFLTYFNYEAQQDKSGLPNDRFSAERPEGSISTLTIQRTEQRDSAMYRCASTEEDWAYEQYFGPGTRLTVT.

The chain is built from TRBV11-2 and TRBJ2-1; the match to TRBD1 covers 11 bases. Per the germline V gene, CDR1 is SGHAT and CDR2 is FQNNGV. After removal of 3 bases from V and 6 bases from J, the junction contained 22 bases not matched to a gene. This CDR3 is 21 amino acids long. DNA for the CDR3: TGTGCCAGCAGCTTCTCACTAACCGCACATCGGACAGGGGGCAATGGCAATGAGCAGTTCTTC. Translation gives CASSFSLTAHRTGGNGNEQFF. The whole variable domain, filled in from reference TRBV11-2 and TRBJ2-1, reads EAGVAQSPRYKIIEKRQSVAFWCNPISGHATLYWYQQILGQGPKLLIQFQNNGVVDDSQLPKDRFSAERLKGVDSTLKIQPAKLEDSAVYLCASSFSLTAHRTGGNGNEQFFGPGTRLTVL.

This chain joins TRBV4-1 and TRBJ1-1; TRBD1 is a possible D gene (5 bases). CDR1 and CDR2 from the germline V gene are MGHRA and YSYEKL. This CDR3 spans 13 amino acids. Trimming pared 4 bases from V and 5 bases from J, leaving 11 bases between. The DNA for the CDR3 is TGCGCCAGCAGCCGCGAAGAGGGGACTGAAGCTTTCTTT. It specifies CASSREEGTEAFF.

CDR3 in amino acids: CASSLGESNQPQHF. The CDR3 nucleotides read TGTGCCAGCAGCTTGGGTGAAAGCAATCAGCCCCAGCATTTT. J is TRBJ1-5 and V is TRBV7-8; D remains ambiguous. Trimming pared 3 bases from V and 1 base from J, leaving 7 bases between. This CDR3 has 14 amino acids. Germline values: CDR1 SGHVS, CDR2 FQNEAQ. The variable domain in full, with the rest retrieved from reference TRBV7-8 and TRBJ1-5, is GAGVSQSPRYKVAKRGQDVALRCDPISGHVSLFWYQQALGQGPEFLTYFQNEAQLDKSGLPSDRFFAERPEGSVSTLKIQRTQQEDSAVYLCASSLGESNQPQHFGDGTRLSIL.

The rearrangement uses TRBV11-2 and TRBJ2-1; TRBD1 agrees at 9 bases. Per germline, CDR1 SGHAT and CDR2 FQNNGV. This CDR3 has 20 residues. Trimming at V came to 1 base and at J to 2 bases, leaving 15 bases not matched to a gene. CDR3 sequence reads: CASSLVFLRSRQGAYNEQFF. CDR3 nucleotide sequence: TGTGCCAGCAGCTTAGTCTTTCTGCGTTCGAGACAGGGGGCCTACAATGAGCAGTTCTTC. The entire variable domain, with the rest obtained from reference TRBV11-2 and TRBJ2-1, is as follows: EAGVAQSPRYKIIEKRQSVAFWCNPISGHATLYWYQQILGQGPKLLIQFQNNGVVDDSQLPKDRFSAERLKGVDSTLKIQPAKLEDSAVYLCASSLVFLRSRQGAYNEQFFGPGTRLTVL.

The CDR3 is CASSLVGIGAQHF. In DNA form, the CDR3 reads TGTGCCAGCAGTTTAGTAGGGATCGGGGCCCAGCATTTT. This sequence joins TRBV12-3 or TRBV12-4 and TRBJ1-5, with D hard to call. This CDR3 contains 13 residues. Trimming took off 1 base at V and 11 bases at J, with 12 bases between the two ends.

The V call is TRBV2, the J call TRBJ1-5, with unresolved D. Between the trimmed V and J ends, which lost 1 base and 0 bases, there was a span of 10 bases. Germline loops: CDR1 SNHLY, CDR2 FYNNEI. This CDR3 is built from 16 residues. The CDR3 sequence: CASSEESIDSNQPQHF. CDR3 DNA sequence: TGTGCCAGCAGTGAAGAGTCCATTGATAGCAATCAGCCCCAGCATTTT. Complete variable domain (other parts from reference TRBV2 and TRBJ1-5): EPEVTQTPSHQVTQMGQEVILRCVPISNHLYFYWYRQILGQKVEFLVSFYNNEISEKSEIFDDQFSVERPDGSNFTLKIRSTKLEDSAMYFCASSEESIDSNQPQHFGDGTRLSIL.

This clonotype has just a few counts. The chain uses TRBV7-9 and TRBJ1-5, with 8 bases that match TRBD1. CDR3 length: 14 amino acids. Germline CDR1 reads SEHNR; CDR2 reads FQNEAQ (reference sequence). Trimming took 5 bases from V and 1 from J; bases not matched to a gene: 1. DNA for the CDR3: TGTGCCAGCAGCCGGACAGGGAGCAATCAGCCCCAGCATTTT. It yields the protein CASSRTGSNQPQHF.

The CDR3 protein is CANTGTSGRAEAYNEQFF. The DNA for the CDR3 is TGTGCCAATACCGGGACTAGCGGGAGGGCCGAAGCCTACAATGAGCAGTTCTTC. The gene calls are TRBV27 and TRBJ2-1, with TRBD2 identical over 16 bases. The CDR3 runs 18 residues. Germline CDR1 MNHEY, CDR2 SMNVEV (reference sequence). Losses at the gene ends were 10 bases for V and 2 bases for J; bases not matched to a gene: 11.

The chain combines TRBV7-2 with TRBJ2-5, with D perhaps matching TRBD2 (6 bases). This CDR3 contains 15 residues. The germline V and J ends were trimmed by 5 bases and 2 bases, with 15 bases remaining between them. CDR1 and CDR2 from the germline V gene are SGHTA and FQGNSA. The CDR3 sequence is CASSAHSGNQETQYF. The CDR3 DNA is TGTGCCAGCAGCGCCCATAGCGGAAATCAAGAGACCCAGTACTTC.

CDR3 protein: CASRETDIYGYTF. The CDR3 DNA reads TGTGCCAGCAGAGAGACAGACATCTATGGCTACACCTTC. The chain carries TRBV6-1 and TRBJ1-2; weak D call: TRBD1 (5 bases). The CDR3 totals 13 residues. Trimming stripped 6 bases from V and 4 bases from J, with 12 bases between. Germline V lookup: CDR1 MNHNS, CDR2 SASEGT.

The chain combines TRBV20-1 with TRBJ1-2; D not resolved. Germline loops: CDR1 DFQATT, CDR2 SNEGSKA (reference sequence). V was cut by 3 bases and J by 5 bases, with 7 bases left in between. The CDR3 runs 11 residues. This chain's CDR3 is CSASSDYGYTF. CDR3 DNA: TGCAGTGCTAGTTCGGATTATGGCTACACCTTC.

The chain combines TRBV7-8 with TRBJ2-7, with D perhaps TRBD2 (5 bases). Trimming took off 3 bases at V and 4 bases at J, with 19 bases between the two ends. Germline V gene lookup returns CDR1 SGHVS and CDR2 FQNEAQ. There are 16 residues in the CDR3. The CDR3 reads CASSLGGLGMRYEQYF. CDR3 in DNA: TGTGCCAGCAGCTTGGGCGGGCTAGGTATGCGGTACGAGCAGTACTTC.

This clonotype was observed a handful of times. V gene TRBV7-6 combines with J gene TRBJ1-1; no reliable D call. This CDR3 is 16 amino acids long. Per the germline V gene, CDR1 is SGHVS and CDR2 is FNYEAQ. V lost 1 base and J lost 1, with 13 bases in between. The CDR3 DNA follows: TGTGCCAGCAGCTTAGTCGTTGGTCGATCGAACACTGAAGCTTTCTTT. It yields the protein CASSLVVGRSNTEAFF.

This clonotype was observed a few times. This chain joins TRBV6-2 or TRBV6-3 and TRBJ1-1, with D unresolved. The germline V and J ends were trimmed by 0 bases and 2 bases, with 10 bases remaining between them. The CDR3 consists of 15 residues. CDR1 and CDR2 from the germline V gene are MNHEY and SVGEGT. The CDR3 DNA is TGTGCCAGCAGTTACTCGAATAGGACCAACACTGAAGCTTTCTTT. It encodes CASSYSNRTNTEAFF.

The V call is TRBV4-1, the J call TRBJ1-2; no clear D gene. V gave up 1 base and J gave up 5 bases, with 8 bases separating them. The CDR3 length is 13 residues. CDR1 and CDR2 (germline): MGHRA, YSYEKL. CDR3 amino acids: CASSQVTLYGYTF. DNA for the CDR3: TGCGCCAGCAGCCAAGTCACCCTGTATGGCTACACCTTC.